Below are 17 T cell receptor beta chains sequenced from a single sample in a study of T-cell reconstitution after alpha-beta-depleted transplantation in children. Unique molecular identifiers were used to barcode this TCRbeta library. MiXCR was run by TCRdb on the PCR reads, yielding one entry per CDR3 protein. Seen here are about 610,000 distinct CDR3 sequences, over 9.5% observed once, and the top ten hold roughly 4%. The sample consisted of PBMCs from the stem cell graft donor, taken from the stem cell graft. These receptors came from a human donor who donated a stem cell graft to a child with acute myeloid leukemia.

This chain uses TRBV20-1 with TRBJ1-5; a weak D match, TRBD1 (5 bases). This CDR3 contains 13 residues. Germline CDR1 is DFQATT and CDR2 is SNEGSKA (reference sequence). The CDR3 nucleotides are TGCAGCGTTCAAGGGACGGGAAATCAGCCCCAGCATTTT. It encodes CSVQGTGNQPQHF.

This clonotype appeared many times. This sequence joins TRBV3-1 and TRBJ2-2; 13 nucleotides match TRBD2. With 4 bases clipped from V and 2 bases from J, the junction kept 4 bases outside the gene matches. The germline V gene has CDR1 LGHDT and CDR2 YNNKEL (reference sequence). This CDR3 region has 17 residues. The CDR3 nucleotides read TGTGCCAGCAGCCTTGGACTAGCGGGAGTAAACACCGGGGAGCTGTTTTTT. Translation: CASSLGLAGVNTGELFF.

This clonotype was seen at least ten times. The chain employs TRBV20-1 and TRBJ2-1; D might be TRBD1 (5 bases). This CDR3 comprises 15 residues. Per the germline V gene, CDR1 is DFQATT and CDR2 is SNEGSKA (reference sequence). V was shortened by 0 bases and J by 1 base, with 10 bases between the two germline ends. The CDR3 sequence is CSAREGPNSYNEQFF. The DNA for the CDR3 is TGCAGTGCTAGAGAGGGGCCTAATTCCTACAATGAGCAGTTCTTC.

At least ten counts were recorded for this clonotype. The CDR3 loop is CSAGATGTSSYEQYF. DNA for the CDR3: TGCAGTGCTGGAGCTACCGGGACGTCCTCCTACGAGCAGTACTTC. The chain is built from TRBV20-1 and TRBJ2-7; D might be TRBD1 or TRBD2, each matching 5 bases. V was clipped by 5 bases and J by 0 bases, with 17 bases between them. CDR1 is DFQATT and CDR2 is SNEGSKA in the germline V gene (reference sequence). The CDR3 is 15 amino acids.

J is TRBJ2-1 and V is TRBV9; D is possibly TRBD1 (6 bases). CDR1 and CDR2 from the germline V gene are SGDLS and YYNGEE. The V end was cut by 0 bases, the J end by 6 bases, with 13 bases between. CDR3 length: 15 residues. CDR3: CASSVGGQTFNEQFF. The CDR3 region has the DNA TGTGCCAGCAGCGTAGGGGGACAAACCTTCAATGAGCAGTTCTTC.

There are many counts of this clonotype. This chain connects TRBV28 to TRBJ2-7, with D hard to call. Germline values: CDR1 MDHEN, CDR2 SYDVKM. The CDR3 totals 15 residues. V dropped 6 bases and J dropped 3 bases, with 18 bases sitting between them. CDR3 sequence: CASSRVTLGFYEQYF. In DNA form, the CDR3 reads TGTGCCAGCAGCCGAGTTACTCTAGGATTCTACGAGCAGTACTTC.

This clonotype was picked up a small number of times. The rearrangement uses TRBV30 and TRBJ2-7; D remains ambiguous. CDR3 length: 13 amino acids. V was cut by 0 bases and J by 2 bases, with 8 bases left in between. Germline assignment: CDR1 GTSNPN and CDR2 SVGIG (reference sequence). Written as DNA, the CDR3 is TGTGCCTGGAGTGTTGGGGTTACCTACGAGCAGTACTTC. Translating it yields CAWSVGVTYEQYF.

The V and J genes are TRBV5-6 and TRBJ1-2; possible D gene TRBD1, 6 bases. CDR1 is SGHDT, CDR2 YYEEEE, per germline. V lost 1 base to trimming and J lost 3 bases, with 10 bases between them. The length of the CDR3 is 14 residues. In DNA, the CDR3 is TGTGCCAGCAGCTTGAGCCCAGGGGACTATGGCTACACCTTC. This translates into CASSLSPGDYGYTF.

There are many counts of this clonotype. This chain uses TRBV7-9 with TRBJ2-3, with D possibly TRBD1 on 5 matching bases. Germline V CDR1 and CDR2: SEHNR, FQNEAQ (reference sequence). The CDR3 sequence is 14 residues long. Trimming removed 3 bases from V and 4 bases from J, with 11 bases in between. The CDR3, as DNA: TGTGCCAGCAGCTTTCGGCAGGGTGCAGATACGCAGTATTTT. Translating gives CASSFRQGADTQYF.

In this sample, this clonotype turned up many times. The chain joins TRBV5-1 to TRBJ2-3; possible D gene TRBD1, 5 bases. Trimming stripped 0 bases from V and 2 bases from J, with 13 bases between. The CDR3 contains 16 residues. The germline CDR1 and CDR2 sequences are SGHRS and YFSETQ. Written as DNA, the CDR3 is TGCGCCAGCAGCTTGGGACAGCAAAGGTCCACAGATACGCAGTATTTT. Translating gives CASSLGQQRSTDTQYF. The full variable domain, in which reference TRBV5-1 and TRBJ2-3 provide the parts outside the CDR3, is KAGVTQTPRYLIKTRGQQVTLSCSPISGHRSVSWYQQTPGQGLQFLFEYFSETQRNKGNFPGRFSGRQFSNSRSEMNVSTLELGDSALYLCASSLGQQRSTDTQYFGPGTRLTVL.

This clonotype was observed many times. J is TRBJ2-7 and V is TRBV20-1, with TRBD2 matching over 14 bases. V shed 4 bases, J shed 6 bases, and the junction held 5 bases outside the gene matches. The CDR3 is 14 residues long. The V gene's germline CDR1 is DFQATT and CDR2 SNEGSKA (reference sequence). This chain's CDR3 is CSAKEGTSGSEQYF. The CDR3 nucleotides are TGCAGTGCTAAGGAGGGGACTAGCGGGAGCGAGCAGTACTTC.

The gene calls are TRBV11-2 and TRBJ1-2; unclear D gene. The CDR3 consists of 17 residues. Trimming stripped 0 bases from V and 1 base from J, with 15 bases between. Germline V gives CDR1 SGHAT, CDR2 FQNNGV. The CDR3 DNA reads as TGTGCCAGCAGCTTAGAGGGCAGCATTACTAATAACTATGGCTACACCTTC. This encodes CASSLEGSITNNYGYTF.

The chain carries TRBV20-1 and TRBJ2-1; D could derive from TRBD1 or TRBD2 (5 bases each). The V gene lost 0 bases and the J gene lost 6 bases, with 12 bases spanning the gap. CDR3 length: 14 residues. The V gene's germline CDR1 is DFQATT and CDR2 SNEGSKA (reference sequence). CDR3: CSARDPGRINEQFF. CDR3 nucleotides: TGCAGTGCTAGAGATCCGGGACGGATCAATGAGCAGTTCTTC.

On this clonotype: Since no conserved phenylalanine or tryptophan closes the CDR3, a read error is the likely cause. CDR3 amino acids: CASSEMGNADTQYL. DNA for the CDR3: TGTGCCAGCAGTGAGATGGGGAACGCAGATACGCAGTATCTT. The V gene is TRBV6-4, the J gene TRBJ2-3; D gene ambiguous. Per germline, CDR1 MRHNA and CDR2 SNTAGT. The CDR3 consists of 14 residues. V gave up 3 bases and J gave up 4 bases, with 11 bases separating them.

This sequence joins TRBV29-1 and TRBJ1-4; D may be TRBD1 (5 bases). V lost 4 bases and J lost 6, with 12 bases in between. The germline gives CDR1 SQVTM, CDR2 ANQGSEA. The CDR3 sequence is 13 residues long. CDR3 region: CSVVWGGDEKLFF. The CDR3 bases are TGCAGCGTTGTATGGGGGGGAGATGAAAAACTGTTTTTT. The full variable domain, with the rest looked up from reference TRBV29-1 and TRBJ1-4, is SAVISQKPSRDICQRGTSLTIQCQVDSQVTMMFWYRQQPGQSLTLIATANQGSEATYESGFVIDKFPISRPNLTFSTLTVSNMSPEDSSIYLCSVVWGGDEKLFFGSGTQLSVL.

This clonotype was found many times. The rearrangement joins TRBV10-3 to TRBJ1-2, with D hard to call. The CDR3 has 15 amino acids. The ends were cut back, 10 bases at V and 2 bases at J, with 20 bases in the middle. Germline values: CDR1 ENHRY, CDR2 SYGVKD. This CDR3 is CATYPGRTVNYGYTF. The CDR3 DNA follows: TGTGCCACATATCCCGGTCGCACTGTAAACTATGGCTACACCTTC.

There are many counts of this clonotype. The rearrangement joins TRBV7-2 to TRBJ1-2, with TRBD1 matching 7 bases. The V and J ends lost 5 bases and 6 bases, in that order; junction bases with no gene match: 9. This CDR3 region has 14 residues. The germline V gene encodes CDR1 SGHTA and CDR2 FQGNSA. The CDR3 loop reads CASSPEGARNGYTF. CDR3 in DNA: TGTGCCAGCAGCCCAGAGGGGGCTCGAAATGGCTACACCTTC. Together with reference TRBV7-2 and TRBJ1-2, the CDR3 gives the full variable domain: GAGVSQSPSNKVTEKGKDVELRCDPISGHTALYWYRQSLGQGLEFLIYFQGNSAPDKSGLPSDRFSAERTGGSVSTLTIQRTQQEDSAVYLCASSPEGARNGYTFGSGTRLTVV.